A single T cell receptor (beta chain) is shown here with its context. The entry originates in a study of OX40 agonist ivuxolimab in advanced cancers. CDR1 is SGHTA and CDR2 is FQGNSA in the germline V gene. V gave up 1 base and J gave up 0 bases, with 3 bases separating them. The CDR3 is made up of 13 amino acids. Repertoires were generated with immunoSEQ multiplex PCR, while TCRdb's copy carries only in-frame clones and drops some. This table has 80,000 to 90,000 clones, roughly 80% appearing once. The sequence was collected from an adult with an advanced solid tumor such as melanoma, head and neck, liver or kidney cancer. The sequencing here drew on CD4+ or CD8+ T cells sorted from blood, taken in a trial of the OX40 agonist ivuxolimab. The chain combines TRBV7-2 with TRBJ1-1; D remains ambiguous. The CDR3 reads CASSLGMNTEAFF. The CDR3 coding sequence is TGTGCCAGCAGCTTAGGCATGAACACTGAAGCTTTCTTT. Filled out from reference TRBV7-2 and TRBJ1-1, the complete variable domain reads GAGVSQSPSNKVTEKGKDVELRCDPISGHTALYWYRQSLGQGLEFLIYFQGNSAPDKSGLPSDRFSAERTGGSVSTLTIQRTQQEDSAVYLCASSLGMNTEAFFGQGTRLTVV.